What follows is one T cell receptor (beta chain) and its context. Its antigen is unidentified. This entry comes from a study of blood T cell dynamics during melanoma immunotherapy. As for the study in general: Metastatic melanoma patients received first-line pembrolizumab or nivolumab plus ipilimumab. General study results and limits: At W3, later disease-control patients showed bifurcated PBMC repertoire changes, unlike progressors.

Time point specified: pre-treatment baseline. The protocol was immunoSEQ multiplex PCR, while the TCRdb copy is restricted to in-frame clones and leaves out a portion. The repertoire has over 10,000 clones, about nine tenths of them found once; the top ten carry 3% to 4%. CDR3 length: 15 amino acids. V lost 3 bases, J lost 2 bases, and 13 bases lay in between. Germline CDR1 and CDR2: MNHEY and SVGAGI. The gene calls are TRBV6-5 and TRBJ2-5; D possibly uses TRBD1 or TRBD2 (5 bases each). The sequence came from a human donor with melanoma. Here the sequenced sample was blood, taken from a patient treated with checkpoint blockade. The CDR3: CASSYGGNSQETQYF. DNA of the CDR3: TGTGCCAGCAGTTATGGGGGAAACAGTCAAGAGACCCAGTACTTC.